The subject of this entry is one T cell receptor (beta chain). V was clipped by 1 base and J by 5 bases; unmatched bases: 3. This CDR3 is 14 amino acids long. Germline values: CDR1 MNHEY, CDR2 SMNVEV (reference sequence). The libraries were made with immunoSEQ v3. Assay: immunoSEQ multiplex PCR; the TCRdb copy retains only in-frame clones and omits some. The sample holds 30,000 to 45,000 clones, more than 60% seen once. These data belong to a study of TIL therapy for anti-PD-1-resistant metastatic lung cancer. For the study at large: Median tumor PD-L1 proportion score was approximately 6.3%.

Sample time point: pre-treatment sample, taken before nivolumab and TIL therapy. The chain couples TRBV27 to TRBJ2-7; 9 bases agree with TRBD2. The TCR sequence derives from a person between 25 and 79 years old with non-small cell lung cancer. Here the sequenced sample was blood, taken at baseline. The CDR3: CASSLWASGDEQYF. The CDR3 DNA reads TGTGCCAGCAGTTTATGGGCTAGCGGGGACGAGCAGTACTTC.